A selection of T cell receptor beta chains follows, all from one sample in a study of blood T cell repertoires in COVID-19. Some clones are missing from TCRdb's copy, which holds only in-frame ones; the method was immunoSEQ multiplex PCR. The sample includes about 140,000 clones, about 81% of them seen just once. Sequenced input: peripheral blood. The receptor source for this set is a woman older than 75 with acute or convalescent COVID-19. The CDR3 runs from the conserved cysteine through the conserved F or W. D genes are given only for firm matches. Expanded clones get a size class; other rows say once, few or many, or leave the size out.

>TRBJ1-5|few|.|TRBV19
CASSFLNQPQHF
TGTGCCAGTAGTTTCCTTAATCAGCCCCAGCATTTT
>TRBJ1-4|.|TRBD1|TRBV5-1
CASSLGDRREKLFF
TGCGCCAGCAGCTTGGGGGACAGACGTGAAAAACTGTTTTTT
>TRBJ1-6|.|TRBD1|TRBV2
CASSAGQGLAPLHF
TGTGCCAGCAGTGCGGGACAGGGGCTCGCACCCCTCCACTTT
>TRBJ2-5|.|TRBD2|TRBV28
CASSFPWGTGPGLAEETQYF
TGTGCCAGCAGTTTCCCGTGGGGGACAGGGCCGGGACTAGCGGAGGAGACCCAGTACTTC
>TRBJ2-7|few|.|TRBV28
CASSFRQNSYEQYF
TGTGCCAGCAGTTTCCGACAGAACTCCTACGAGCAGTACTTC
>TRBJ2-2|.|.|TRBV25-1
CASSDTSGWTGELFF
TGTGCCAGCAGTGATACATCAGGGTGGACCGGGGAGCTGTTTTTT
>TRBJ2-1|.|.|TRBV24-1
CATSGSPDNEQFF
TGTGCCACCAGTGGCTCCCCGGACAATGAGCAGTTCTTC
>TRBJ2-2|few|TRBD1|TRBV11-2
CASSWDRADTGELFF
TGTGCCAGCAGCTGGGACAGGGCCGACACCGGGGAGCTGTTTTTT
>TRBJ1-5|.|TRBD1|TRBV5-8
CASSPLRGYSNQPQHF
TGTGCCAGCAGCCCCCTCAGGGGGTATAGCAATCAGCCCCAGCATTTT
>TRBJ1-1|many|TRBD1|TRBV5-6
CASSQGTGSNTEAFF
TGTGCCAGCAGCCAGGGGACAGGATCGAACACTGAAGCTTTCTTT
>TRBJ1-6|.|.|TRBV2
CASSEAPRQNNSPLHF
TGTGCCAGCAGTGAAGCGCCTAGACAGAACAATTCACCCCTCCACTTT
>TRBJ2-7|few|.|TRBV15
CATGGTGAYEQYF
TGTGCCACGGGGGGGACAGGAGCCTACGAGCAGTACTTC
>TRBJ2-1|once|TRBD1|TRBV5-1
CASSFSGTGAYNEQFF
TGCGCCAGCAGCTTTTCCGGGACAGGGGCCTACAATGAGCAGTTCTTC
>TRBJ1-2|few|.|TRBV28
CASSRDNYGYTF
TGTGCCAGCAGCCGAGATAACTATGGCTACACCTTC
>TRBJ2-1|.|.|TRBV4-1
CASSQVGQGRNEQFF
TGCGCCAGCAGCCAAGTCGGTCAGGGAAGGAATGAGCAGTTCTTC
>TRBJ2-7|few|TRBD2|TRBV5-1
CASSAGGRGEQYF
TGCGCCAGCAGCGCGGGCGGGAGGGGCGAGCAGTACTTC
>TRBJ2-3|.|.|TRBV29-1
CSVETGRGRTDTQYF
TGCAGCGTTGAAACCGGCAGGGGCCGCACAGATACGCAGTATTTT
>TRBJ1-5|.|.|TRBV2
CASSLQGFQPQHF
TGTGCCAGCAGCTTGCAGGGGTTTCAGCCCCAGCATTTT
>TRBJ2-7|.|TRBD2|TRBV27
CASRLLAGAAEQYF
TGTGCCAGCAGACTACTAGCGGGAGCTGCCGAGCAGTACTTC
>TRBJ2-1|.|TRBD1|TRBV27
CASRGLGYIYNNEQFF
TGTGCCAGTAGGGGGCTTGGATACATTTACAACAATGAGCAGTTCTTC
>TRBJ2-7|.|TRBD2|TRBV28
CASSQIASGSVSYEQYF
TGTGCCAGCAGCCAGATCGCTAGCGGGAGCGTTTCCTACGAGCAGTACTTC
>TRBJ1-1|.|TRBD1|TRBV5-1
CASSFGTANTEAFF
TGCGCCAGCAGCTTCGGGACAGCGAACACTGAAGCTTTCTTT
>TRBJ2-5|.|TRBD2|TRBV9
CASTPRGGGPQETQYF
TGTGCCAGCACCCCCCGTGGCGGGGGGCCCCAAGAGACCCAGTACTTC
>TRBJ2-7|.|.|TRBV28
CASSAGTTRWEQYF
TGTGCCAGCAGTGCCGGGACAACCCGGTGGGAGCAGTACTTC
>TRBJ1-2|.|.|TRBV5-8
CASSLRRTAYGYTF
TGTGCCAGCAGCTTACGTCGGACAGCCTATGGCTACACCTTC
>TRBJ2-7|.|TRBD1|TRBV7-9
CASTGGRSYEQYF
TGTGCCAGCACAGGGGGCCGCTCCTACGAGCAGTACTTC
>TRBJ2-5|.|TRBD1|TRBV27
CASSFRQGAETQYF
TGTGCCAGCAGTTTTAGGCAGGGGGCCGAGACCCAGTACTTC
>TRBJ2-7|.|TRBD1|TRBV18
CASSPAQDRGLLGYEQYF
TGTGCCAGCTCACCGGCCCAGGACAGGGGGCTCCTGGGCTACGAGCAGTACTTC
>TRBJ2-1|.|.|TRBV27
CASSPPRGWGNEQFF
TGTGCCAGCAGTCCACCCCGGGGGTGGGGCAATGAGCAGTTCTTC
>TRBJ2-2|.|TRBD2|TRBV14
CASSPRLAGTGELFF
TGTGCCAGCAGCCCCCGACTAGCGGGTACCGGGGAGCTGTTTTTT
>TRBJ2-7|once|TRBD1|TRBV18
CASSPFWGQGGYEQYF
TGTGCCAGCTCACCATTCTGGGGACAGGGGGGATACGAGCAGTACTTC
>TRBJ1-2|.|TRBD1|TRBV7-2
CASSLTGENGYTF
TGTGCCAGCAGCCTCACAGGGGAAAATGGCTACACCTTC
>TRBJ2-1|.|.|TRBV7-9
CASSPGGRGVMHEQFF
TGTGCCAGCAGCCCCGGAGGACGGGGAGTTATGCATGAGCAGTTCTTC
>TRBJ1-5|.|TRBD1|TRBV30
CAWSQGRNQPQHF
TGTGCCTGGTCACAGGGGCGAAATCAGCCCCAGCATTTT
>TRBJ1-2|few|.|TRBV2
CAIKGWGRRVYTF
TGTGCCATCAAGGGGTGGGGGCGTCGGGTCTACACCTTC
>TRBJ2-2|.|.|TRBV27
CASSLFQGGTGELFF
TGTGCCAGCAGTTTATTCCAGGGAGGCACCGGGGAGCTGTTTTTT
>TRBJ2-7|.|.|TRBV2
CASSGEQTYEQYF
TGTGCCAGCAGTGGTGAACAGACCTACGAGCAGTACTTC
>TRBJ1-5|.|.|TRBV10-3
CAISEWLGGNQPQHF
TGTGCCATCAGTGAGTGGTTGGGGGGTAATCAGCCCCAGCATTTT
>TRBJ1-6|.|.|TRBV6-2/TRBV6-3
CASSSRGWSNSPLHF
TGTGCCAGCAGTAGCCGCGGGTGGAGTAATTCACCCCTCCACTTT
>TRBJ2-7|.|.|TRBV5-1
CASSLVGGSYEQYF
TGCGCCAGCAGCTTGGTGGGGGGCTCCTACGAGCAGTACTTC
>TRBJ1-2|once|TRBD1|TRBV4-1
CASSQQRDRVRGYTF
TGCGCCAGCAGCCAACAGCGGGACAGGGTGCGGGGCTACACCTTC
>TRBJ2-1|.|.|TRBV4-1
CASSQDRLSDLSYNEQFF
TGCGCCAGCAGCCAAGATCGTCTATCGGACTTGTCCTACAATGAGCAGTTCTTC
>TRBJ1-1|.|TRBD1|TRBV9
CASSARGVFTEAFF
TGTGCCAGCAGCGCCAGGGGGGTTTTCACTGAAGCTTTCTTT
>TRBJ1-1|few|.|TRBV30
CAWNQAGEAFF
TGTGCCTGGAACCAAGCGGGTGAAGCTTTCTTT
>TRBJ1-2|.|.|TRBV5-1
CASSQEAVYGYTF
TGCGCCAGCAGCCAAGAGGCTGTCTATGGCTACACCTTC
>TRBJ1-1|once|.|TRBV19
CASSVSLGGSVEAFF
TGTGCCAGTAGTGTCTCCTTGGGGGGGTCAGTAGAAGCTTTCTTT
>TRBJ2-6|.|TRBD1|TRBV6-6
CASSRWTGGGGANVLTF
TGTGCCAGCAGTCGCTGGACAGGGGGCGGTGGGGCCAACGTCCTGACTTTC
>TRBJ2-1|.|.|TRBV7-9
CASTKGGYNEQFF
TGTGCCAGCACCAAAGGAGGCTACAATGAGCAGTTCTTC
>TRBJ2-7|.|.|TRBV20-1
CSASYQGRGLLYF
TGCAGTGCTAGTTATCAGGGGAGGGGGTTATTATACTTC
>TRBJ2-7|.|.|TRBV27
CASTPGQGPYEQYF
TGTGCCAGCACCCCTGGGCAGGGCCCCTACGAGCAGTACTTC
>TRBJ1-1|once|.|TRBV3-1/TRBV3-2
CASSQGSGIPEAFF
TGTGCCAGCAGCCAAGGTTCGGGTATACCTGAAGCTTTCTTT
>TRBJ1-2|.|.|TRBV5-1
CASSNPSLYGYTF
TGCGCCAGCAGCAATCCGTCCCTCTATGGCTACACCTTC
>TRBJ1-1|.|TRBD1|TRBV10-3
CAISERGQEVEAFF
TGTGCCATCAGTGAAAGGGGACAGGAGGTTGAAGCTTTCTTT
>TRBJ1-1|once|.|TRBV5-1
CASSLQDTEAFF
TGCGCCAGCAGCTTGCAGGACACTGAAGCTTTCTTT
>TRBJ2-1|few|TRBD2|TRBV6-5
CASRWTSARNEQFF
TGTGCCAGCAGATGGACTAGCGCTCGGAATGAGCAGTTCTTC
>TRBJ2-7|.|TRBD2|TRBV10-2
CASSESLEPVAGVYEQYF
TGCGCCAGCAGTGAGTCCCTTGAGCCCGTGGCGGGAGTCTACGAGCAGTACTTC
>TRBJ1-1|once|TRBD1|TRBV10-3
CAISGQGVNTEAFF
TGTGCCATCAGCGGACAGGGGGTGAACACTGAAGCTTTCTTT
>TRBJ2-5|.|.|TRBV2
CARGGSNQETQYF
TGTGCCAGGGGGGGATCCAACCAAGAGACCCAGTACTTC
>TRBJ2-3|.|.|TRBV19
CASSIDNGGESDTQYF
TGTGCCAGTAGTATAGATAACGGGGGAGAATCAGATACGCAGTATTTT
>TRBJ2-7|.|TRBD1|TRBV10-1
CASSEGTGGYEQYF
TGCGCCAGCAGTGAGGGGACAGGGGGCTACGAGCAGTACTTC